This is a list of T cell receptor beta chains from one sample in a study of CD8+ T cells in alopecia areata. Here immunoSEQ multiplex PCR was the method, and the copy in TCRdb shows in-frame clones only, minus some. Of about 280,000 clones listed, 58% are singletons. This sample comprised CD4+ T cells sorted from blood, obtained at week 24, from a patient treated with tofacitinib. These receptors were collected from a human donor with alopecia areata. Both conserved end residues are part of each CDR3. A D gene is named only where the DNA matches it firmly. The size field is filled for only some rows; it gives once, few, many or a size class.

v_call	d_call	j_call	clone_size	cdr3_nt	cdr3_aa
TRBV23-1	-	TRBJ1-3	-	TGCGCCAGCAGTCCCCGCCAACTTGACAGAAGCTCTGGAAACACCATATATTTT	CASSPRQLDRSSGNTIYF
TRBV6-5	TRBD1	TRBJ2-7	-	TGTGCCAGCAGCCCCGGGACAGGGCGTTACGAGCAGTACTTC	CASSPGTGRYEQYF
TRBV29-1	-	TRBJ1-1	-	TGCAGCGTGAAGGGACGGATGAACACTGAAGCTTTCTTT	CSVKGRMNTEAFF
TRBV5-6	-	TRBJ1-2	-	TGTGCCAGCAGATTAGGACAGACTTATGGCTACACCTTC	CASRLGQTYGYTF
TRBV5-1	-	TRBJ1-2	once	TGCGCCAGCAGCTTGGAAGGGGTAGGAGGCTACACCTTC	CASSLEGVGGYTF
TRBV2	-	TRBJ1-1	-	TGTGCCAGCATAAAAGTCGACCCGAACACTGAAGCTTTCTTT	CASIKVDPNTEAFF
TRBV7-9	-	TRBJ2-2	-	TGTGCCAGCAGCTTAGTGCCGACCGGCGGGGAGCTGTTTTTT	CASSLVPTGGELFF
TRBV23-1	-	TRBJ1-1	-	TGCGCCAGCAGTCAATACAAGAACACTGAAGCTTTCTTT	CASSQYKNTEAFF
TRBV29-1	-	TRBJ1-5	few	TGCAGCGTTGAAGAAGGGGCTGGCAATCAGCCCCAGCATTTT	CSVEEGAGNQPQHF
TRBV15	-	TRBJ2-1	-	TGTGCCACCAGCATCCCAACAGGGCTCAATGAGCAGTTCTTC	CATSIPTGLNEQFF
TRBV7-2	-	TRBJ1-1	once	TGTGCCAGCAGCTTAGTGCCAGCAACTGAAGCTTTCTTT	CASSLVPATEAFF